Presented here are 24 T cell receptor beta chains from one specimen sequenced in a study of shared clonotypes between healthy human individuals. The data were produced by immunoSEQ multiplex PCR, yet TCRdb's version contains in-frame clones alone and is incomplete. Found here are approximately 500,000 clones, 90% to 96% of them singletons; the top ten hold 0.06%. Sequencing was done on a sample of naive CD4+ T cells sorted from blood. Subset reported: CD45RA+ positively selected. The origin of the receptors is a woman in her twenties or thirties in good health.

V usage is TRBV6-5 and J usage is TRBJ1-3; D is possibly TRBD1 (5 bases). Germline V gene data show CDR1 as MNHEY and CDR2 as SVGAGI. With 3 bases removed from V and 9 bases from J, the gap between germline ends came to 15 bases. The CDR3 runs 14 residues. CDR3 sequence (DNA): TGTGCCAGCAGTTATGGTCAGGGAGACTTCACCATATATTTT. It is translated as CASSYGQGDFTIYF.

The chain employs TRBV13 and TRBJ2-1; D is unresolved. CDR3 length equals 13 residues. With 2 bases removed from V and 9 bases from J, the gap between germline ends came to 11 bases. CDR1 is PRHDT, CDR2 FYEKMQ, per germline (reference sequence). The CDR3 loop is CASSLTPSGEQFF. The DNA for the CDR3 is TGTGCCAGCAGCTTAACCCCCTCGGGTGAGCAGTTCTTC.

The chain couples TRBV28 to TRBJ2-5; D possibly matches TRBD1 or TRBD2 (5 bases each). Trimming took 4 bases from V and 7 from J, leaving 13 bases between them. CDR3 length equals 13 residues. The germline gives CDR1 MDHEN, CDR2 SYDVKM. The CDR3 loop is CASSWTGRGTQYF. DNA of the CDR3: TGTGCCAGCAGTTGGACGGGACGGGGGACCCAGTACTTC. Full variable domain (missing parts from reference TRBV28 and TRBJ2-5): DVKVTQSSRYLVKRTGEKVFLECVQDMDHENMFWYRQDPGLGLRLIYFSYDVKMKEKGDIPEGYSVSREKKERFSLILESASTNQTSMYLCASSWTGRGTQYFGPGTRLLVL.

This clone was recorded once. The V and J genes are TRBV4-1 and TRBJ2-6; 8 bases are shared with TRBD1. This CDR3 has 18 amino acids. CDR1 and CDR2 from the germline V gene are MGHRA and YSYEKL. V lost 0 bases to trimming and J lost 2 bases; unmatched junction nucleotides: 6. CDR3 region: CASSQDRAGGAGANVLTF. Here the CDR3 DNA reads TGCGCCAGCAGCCAAGATAGGGCAGGGGGCGCTGGGGCCAACGTCCTGACTTTC.

The V gene is TRBV7-9, the J gene TRBJ2-7, with a tentative D call TRBD2 (5 bases). V lost 0 bases to trimming and J lost 5 bases, with 20 bases between them. The CDR3 totals 17 residues. Germline loops: CDR1 SEHNR, CDR2 FQNEAQ (reference sequence). This chain's CDR3 is CASSLASARDRPDEQYF. CDR3 bases: TGTGCCAGCAGCTTAGCGTCCGCCCGGGATAGGCCGGACGAGCAGTACTTC. Full variable domain (rest looked up from reference TRBV7-9 and TRBJ2-7): DTGVSQNPRHKITKRGQNVTFRCDPISEHNRLYWYRQTLGQGPEFLTYFQNEAQLEKSRLLSDRFSAERPKGSFSTLEIQRTEQGDSAMYLCASSLASARDRPDEQYFGPGTRLTVT.

CDR3 nucleotides: TGTGCCAGTAGTATAAAGACAGGGGCCTACGAGCAGTACTTC. It is translated as CASSIKTGAYEQYF. This chain joins TRBV19 and TRBJ2-7; 8 bases match TRBD1. The CDR3 covers 14 residues. With V trimmed by 2 bases and J by 2 bases, 2 bases remained unmatched. Germline V lookup: CDR1 LNHDA, CDR2 SQIVND (reference sequence).

This chain links TRBV2 with TRBJ2-7, with a weak D call TRBD1 (5 bases). The CDR3 consists of 13 residues. V was trimmed by 7 bases and J by 5 bases, leaving 15 bases between them. Germline V gene data show CDR1 as SNHLY and CDR2 as FYNNEI. The CDR3 bases are TGTGCCAGCACAAATAACAGGCTTGACGAGCAGTACTTC. It codes for CASTNNRLDEQYF. Complete variable domain (other parts from reference TRBV2 and TRBJ2-7): EPEVTQTPSHQVTQMGQEVILRCVPISNHLYFYWYRQILGQKVEFLVSFYNNEISEKSEIFDDQFSVERPDGSNFTLKIRSTKLEDSAMYFCASTNNRLDEQYFGPGTRLTVT.

The rearrangement links TRBV10-2 to TRBJ1-1; weak D call: TRBD1 (5 bases). Germline V lookup: CDR1 WSHSY, CDR2 SAAADI. The V end lost 8 bases, the J end lost 0 bases, and 16 bases lay between the germline ends. The CDR3 runs 15 residues. CDR3 loop: CASDAKRGLNTEAFF. CDR3 sequence (DNA): TGCGCCAGCGACGCCAAGAGGGGATTGAACACTGAAGCTTTCTTT.

The chain employs TRBV30 and TRBJ2-1; the D gene is possibly TRBD1 (5 bases). Trimming removed 1 base at V and 2 bases at J, with 15 bases between. This CDR3 has 16 residues. Germline loops: CDR1 GTSNPN, CDR2 SVGIG (reference sequence). The CDR3 here is CAWSALGRRTYNEQFF. Written as DNA, the CDR3 is TGTGCCTGGAGTGCCCTGGGGCGGCGGACCTACAATGAGCAGTTCTTC.

The chain combines TRBV7-9 with TRBJ2-6, with D possibly being TRBD1 or TRBD2 (5 bases each). This CDR3 contains 13 residues. Per the germline V gene, CDR1 is SEHNR and CDR2 is FQNEAQ (reference sequence). The V and J ends lost 10 bases and 1 base respectively, with 8 bases between them. CDR3 in amino acids: CAIRESGANVLTF. The DNA of the CDR3 is TGTGCCATCAGGGAGTCTGGGGCCAACGTCCTGACTTTC. The full variable domain, completed using reference TRBV7-9 and TRBJ2-6, is DTGVSQNPRHKITKRGQNVTFRCDPISEHNRLYWYRQTLGQGPEFLTYFQNEAQLEKSRLLSDRFSAERPKGSFSTLEIQRTEQGDSAMYLCAIRESGANVLTFGAGSRLTVL.

As DNA, the CDR3 is TGTGCCAGCAGCCGAAGCATTGGGCAGTCCTCTGGAAACACCATATATTTT. Protein: CASSRSIGQSSGNTIYF. The chain recombines TRBV28 with TRBJ1-3, with D hard to call. Looked up from germline, CDR1 is MDHEN and CDR2 is SYDVKM. This CDR3 comprises 17 residues. The V end lost 6 bases, the J end lost 0 bases, and 18 bases lay between the germline ends.

This sequence joins TRBV5-8 and TRBJ1-1; no reliable D call. V was cut by 1 base and J by 2 bases, with 9 bases left in between. The CDR3 is made up of 14 amino acids. Germline V gene lookup returns CDR1 SGHTS and CDR2 YDEGEE. The CDR3 coding sequence is TGTGCCAGCAGCTTGCTCAGCTATAACACTGAAGCTTTCTTT. Its translation: CASSLLSYNTEAFF.

The gene calls are TRBV5-1 and TRBJ1-1; D gene uncertain. Germline CDR1 SGHRS, CDR2 YFSETQ. CDR3 length: 15 amino acids. V dropped 0 bases and J dropped 1 base, with 10 bases sitting between them. The CDR3 region is CASSLEGGRNTEAFF. The CDR3 DNA follows: TGCGCCAGCAGCTTGGAGGGAGGACGGAACACTGAAGCTTTCTTT.

CDR3 nucleotides: TGTGCCAGCAGTGATGGGGGAGGGCACCCCCTCGAGCAGTACTTC. This translates into CASSDGGGHPLEQYF. The chain carries TRBV6-1 and TRBJ2-7, with 7 positions matching TRBD2. Germline assignment: CDR1 MNHNS and CDR2 SASEGT. The V and J ends lost 3 bases and 6 bases, in that order; junction bases with no gene match: 11. CDR3 length: 15 residues.

The rearrangement links TRBV27 to TRBJ2-5; D is tentatively TRBD1 or TRBD2 (5 bases each). V lost 4 bases and J lost 3, with 9 bases in between. Germline values: CDR1 MNHEY, CDR2 SMNVEV (reference sequence). CDR3 size: 13 residues. The DNA for the CDR3 is TGTGCCAGCAGTTCGGGACCTGAAGAGACCCAGTACTTC. This sequence encodes CASSSGPEETQYF.

The genes are TRBV28 and TRBJ2-6; TRBD2 aligns across 7 bases. Germline V lookup: CDR1 MDHEN, CDR2 SYDVKM. After removal of 2 bases from V and 0 bases from J, the junction contained 7 bases not matched to a gene. The CDR3 runs 18 residues. DNA of the CDR3: TGTGCCAGCAGTTTACGTATCGGCGGGAGCTCTGGGGCCAACGTCCTGACTTTC. This encodes CASSLRIGGSSGANVLTF.

The chain uses TRBV27 and TRBJ2-7; 9 bases match TRBD1. The CDR3 is made up of 14 amino acids. The germline gives CDR1 MNHEY, CDR2 SMNVEV (reference sequence). V lost 6 bases to trimming and J lost 3 bases; unmatched junction nucleotides: 6. This CDR3 is CASSRTGGNYEQYF. The CDR3 DNA reads TGTGCCAGCAGCCGAACAGGGGGCAACTACGAGCAGTACTTC.

The V call is TRBV2, the J call TRBJ2-7; 10 bases match TRBD1. The CDR3 runs 14 residues. Germline V gene sequence: CDR1 SNHLY, CDR2 FYNNEI. V lost 7 bases to trimming and J lost 3 bases; unmatched junction nucleotides: 6. For the CDR3, the DNA is TGTGCCAGCAAGGACAGGGGGGCAAACTACGAGCAGTACTTC. This codes for CASKDRGANYEQYF.

This chain connects TRBV7-9 to TRBJ2-5, with 11 nucleotides matching TRBD1. The length of the CDR3 is 15 residues. The J segment lost 0 bases and the V segment lost 5 bases, leaving 2 bases of the junction unmatched. Germline V CDR1 and CDR2: SEHNR, FQNEAQ (reference sequence). The CDR3 DNA sequence: TGTGCCAGCAGCCGGACAGGGGGCAACCAAGAGACCCAGTACTTC. This gives the protein CASSRTGGNQETQYF.

The chain couples TRBV2 to TRBJ2-1; 9 bases line up with TRBD1. In germline, CDR1 is SNHLY, CDR2 FYNNEI. The CDR3 covers 14 residues. Trimming removed 8 bases from V and 3 bases from J; junction bases left unmatched: 5. The CDR3: CASGRDRVYNEQFF. The CDR3 DNA is TGTGCCAGCGGCCGGGACAGGGTCTACAATGAGCAGTTCTTC.

This chain uses TRBV27 with TRBJ2-7, with TRBD1 matching 10 bases. V lost 4 bases to trimming and J lost 1 base; unmatched junction nucleotides: 1. Germline loops: CDR1 MNHEY, CDR2 SMNVEV (reference sequence). This CDR3 has 14 residues. CDR3 amino acids: CASSWGQGSYEQYF. The CDR3 coding sequence is TGTGCCAGCAGTTGGGGACAGGGGTCCTACGAGCAGTACTTC.

The chain uses TRBV6-5 and TRBJ2-1, with 11 nucleotides matching TRBD2. Germline trimming cut 7 bases from V and 6 bases from J; bases unmatched to any gene: 8. There are 15 residues in the CDR3. Per germline, CDR1 MNHEY and CDR2 SVGAGI. CDR3 amino acids: CASTTGLAGLNEQFF. CDR3 bases: TGTGCCAGCACTACCGGACTAGCGGGCCTCAATGAGCAGTTCTTC.

This clone has a single count. The chain has TRBV9 and TRBJ2-2, with D unresolved. The V gene lost 4 bases and the J gene lost 0 bases, with 13 bases spanning the gap. CDR3 length: 16 amino acids. CDR1 is SGDLS and CDR2 is YYNGEE in the germline V gene. CDR3: CASSLRTVANTGELFF. The CDR3 region has the DNA TGTGCCAGCAGCCTAAGGACCGTCGCGAACACCGGGGAGCTGTTTTTT.

This chain connects TRBV7-2 to TRBJ2-1; 9 bases line up with TRBD2. V lost 1 base, J lost 1 base, and 2 bases stayed unmatched. Germline assignment: CDR1 SGHTA and CDR2 FQGNSA. The CDR3 runs to 16 residues. The CDR3 coding sequence is TGTGCCAGCAGCTTAGACGCGGGAGGGTCCTACAATGAGCAGTTCTTC. Amino acid sequence: CASSLDAGGSYNEQFF.